The T cell receptor (beta chain) described here comes from a study of identical twins. Study-wide results and limits: Among out-of-frame alpha sequences shared by twins, low generation probability occurred in excess. Partly confounded zero-insertion analyses could result from invariant MAIT and iNKT cells. Compared with models, monozygotic twins showed more out-of-frame TCR alpha sharing.

The length of the CDR3 is 13 residues. V was trimmed by 2 bases and J by 4 bases, leaving 9 bases between them. Germline V lookup: CDR1 MGHDK, CDR2 SYGVNS. This clonotype appeared many times. The antigen is not known. Unique molecular identifiers were present on the cDNA, which also gained a universal primer site by template switching. TCRdb redid the calling of the 5' RACE reads with MiXCR, one entry per CDR3 protein. The sample carries 400,000 to 500,000 distinct CDR3 sequences, roughly 18% recorded once. This sequence was found in a man in his fifties or sixties in good health. Sequencing input: naive T cells sorted from blood. V is TRBV25-1 and J is TRBJ2-7; D gene uncertain. Here the CDR3 DNA reads TGTGCCAGCAGTGAAGCCCCACATTACGAGCAGTACTTC. Its translation: CASSEAPHYEQYF.